This T cell receptor beta chain emerged from a study of control samples from healthy donors and cancer patients (TCRdb year 2020). The library was generated by the immunoSEQ multiplex PCR assay. In TCRdb, the immuneACCESS table is reduced to in-frame sequences with V and J assigned. These tables do not hold every clone; where another copy was compared, an unresolved V gene accounts for under half, and the others remain unexplained. Here the sample has about 150,000 clones; around 86% occur a single time. 4.9% of the sample comes from the top ten. Worth noting for this clone: The antigen this receptor binds is unknown. No per-base quality is available; no much larger clone lies one base away.

Sample: blood. This TCR was sampled from a man aged 30-40 years in good health.

The CDR3 loop reads CASSLGGSPGEQFF. DNA sequence: TGTGCCAGCAGCTTGGGAGGATCCCCCGGTGAGCAGTTCTTC. The chain employs TRBV5-6 and TRBJ2-1, with no reliable assignment of the D segment. Sequences SGHDT (CDR1) and YYEEEE (CDR2) are obtained from the germline V gene. Trimming removed 0 bases from V and 9 bases from J, leaving 13 bases between the germline ends. The CDR3 holds 14 amino acids from the cysteine to the phenylalanine. Solely the CDR3 DNA is kept, with 42 bases framed from the first base.